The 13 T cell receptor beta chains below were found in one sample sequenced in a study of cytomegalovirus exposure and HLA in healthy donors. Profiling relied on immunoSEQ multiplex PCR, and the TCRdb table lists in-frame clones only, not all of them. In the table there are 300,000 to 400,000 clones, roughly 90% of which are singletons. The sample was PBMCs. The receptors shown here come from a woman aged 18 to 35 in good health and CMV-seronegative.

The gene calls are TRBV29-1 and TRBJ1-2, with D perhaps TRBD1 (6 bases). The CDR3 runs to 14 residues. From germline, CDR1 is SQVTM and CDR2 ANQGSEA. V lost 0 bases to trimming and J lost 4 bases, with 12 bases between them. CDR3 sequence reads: CSVEDRSRGYGYTF. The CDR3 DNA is TGCAGCGTTGAAGATCGTTCCAGGGGCTATGGCTACACCTTC.

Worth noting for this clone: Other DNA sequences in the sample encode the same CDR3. The CDR3 DNA reads TGCGCCAGCAGCCAAGATCCCGGACAGGGGAACTATGGCTACACCTTC. Translating gives CASSQDPGQGNYGYTF. This chain connects TRBV4-1 to TRBJ1-2; 9 bases align to TRBD1. CDR1 and CDR2 (germline): MGHRA, YSYEKL. The CDR3 extends over 16 amino acids. V lost 0 bases and J lost 2; bases outside the gene matches: 4.

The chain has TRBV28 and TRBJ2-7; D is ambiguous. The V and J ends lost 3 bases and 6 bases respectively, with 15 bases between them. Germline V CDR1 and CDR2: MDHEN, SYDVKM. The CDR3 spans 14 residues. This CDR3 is CASSFRLMSREQYF. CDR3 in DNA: TGTGCCAGCAGTTTTCGCCTCATGAGCCGCGAGCAGTACTTC.

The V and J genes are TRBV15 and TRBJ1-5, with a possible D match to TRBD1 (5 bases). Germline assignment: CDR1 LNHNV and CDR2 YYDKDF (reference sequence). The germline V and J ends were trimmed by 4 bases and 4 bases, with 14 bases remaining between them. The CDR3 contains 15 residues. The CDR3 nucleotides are TGTGCCACCAGCACTCAGATCGGGGGAAATCAGCCCCAGCATTTT. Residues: CATSTQIGGNQPQHF. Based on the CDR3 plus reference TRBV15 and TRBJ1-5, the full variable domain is DAMVIQNPRYQVTQFGKPVTLSCSQTLNHNVMYWYQQKSSQAPKLLFHYYDKDFNNEADTPDNFQSRRPNTSFCFLDIRSPGLGDTAMYLCATSTQIGGNQPQHFGDGTRLSIL.

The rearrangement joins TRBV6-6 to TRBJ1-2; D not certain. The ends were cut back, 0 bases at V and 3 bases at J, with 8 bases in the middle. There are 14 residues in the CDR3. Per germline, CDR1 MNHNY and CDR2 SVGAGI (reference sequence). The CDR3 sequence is CASSYSEGYYGYTF. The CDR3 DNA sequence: TGTGCCAGCAGTTACTCAGAGGGCTACTATGGCTACACCTTC.

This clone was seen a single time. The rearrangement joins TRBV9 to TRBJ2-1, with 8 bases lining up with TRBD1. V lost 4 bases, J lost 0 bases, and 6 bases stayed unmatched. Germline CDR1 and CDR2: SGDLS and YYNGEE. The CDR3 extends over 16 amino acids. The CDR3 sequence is CASSPGQGISYNEQFF. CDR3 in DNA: TGTGCCAGCAGCCCCGGACAGGGAATCTCCTACAATGAGCAGTTCTTC.

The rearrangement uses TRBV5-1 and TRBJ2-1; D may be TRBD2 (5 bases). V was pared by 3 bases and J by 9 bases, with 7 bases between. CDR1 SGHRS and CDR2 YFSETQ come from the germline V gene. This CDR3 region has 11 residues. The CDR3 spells CASSSAGEQFF. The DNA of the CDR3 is TGCGCCAGCAGCTCCGCGGGTGAGCAGTTCTTC.

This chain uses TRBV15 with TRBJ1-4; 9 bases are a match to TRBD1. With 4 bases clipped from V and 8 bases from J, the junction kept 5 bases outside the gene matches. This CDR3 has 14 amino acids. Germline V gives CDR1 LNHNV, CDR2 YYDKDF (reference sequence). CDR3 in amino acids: CATSTTGGSEKLFF. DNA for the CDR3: TGTGCCACCAGCACTACAGGGGGCTCGGAAAAACTGTTTTTT. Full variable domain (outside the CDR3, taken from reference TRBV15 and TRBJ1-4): DAMVIQNPRYQVTQFGKPVTLSCSQTLNHNVMYWYQQKSSQAPKLLFHYYDKDFNNEADTPDNFQSRRPNTSFCFLDIRSPGLGDTAMYLCATSTTGGSEKLFFGSGTQLSVL.

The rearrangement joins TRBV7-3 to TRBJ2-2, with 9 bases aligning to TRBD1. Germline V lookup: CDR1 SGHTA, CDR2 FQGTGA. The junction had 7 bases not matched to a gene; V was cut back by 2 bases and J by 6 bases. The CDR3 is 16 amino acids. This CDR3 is CASSLRDREWAGELFF. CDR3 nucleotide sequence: TGTGCCAGCAGCTTACGGGACAGGGAATGGGCCGGGGAGCTGTTTTTT.

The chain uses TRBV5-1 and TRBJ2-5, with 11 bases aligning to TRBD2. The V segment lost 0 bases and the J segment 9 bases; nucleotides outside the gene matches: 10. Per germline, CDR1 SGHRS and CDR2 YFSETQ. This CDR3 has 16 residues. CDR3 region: CASSLAVTGLAGSQYF. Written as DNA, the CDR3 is TGCGCCAGCAGCTTGGCCGTTACCGGACTAGCGGGTTCCCAGTACTTC.

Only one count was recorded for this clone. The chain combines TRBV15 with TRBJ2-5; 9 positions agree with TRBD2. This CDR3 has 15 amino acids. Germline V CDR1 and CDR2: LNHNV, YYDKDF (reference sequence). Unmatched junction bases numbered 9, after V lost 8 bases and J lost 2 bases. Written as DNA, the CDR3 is TGTGCCACCCGGCGGGCTAGCGGGACTCAAGAGACCCAGTACTTC. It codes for CATRRASGTQETQYF.

CDR3 DNA sequence: TGTGCCAGCAGCTTGAGGACAGGGGTCAATCAGCCCCAGCATTTT. Translated, it gives CASSLRTGVNQPQHF. The J gene is TRBJ1-5, the V gene TRBV5-6, with 9 bases aligning to TRBD1. Germline CDR1 reads SGHDT; CDR2 reads YYEEEE. CDR3 length equals 15 residues. The junction had 2 bases not matched to a gene; V was cut back by 1 base and J by 3 bases.

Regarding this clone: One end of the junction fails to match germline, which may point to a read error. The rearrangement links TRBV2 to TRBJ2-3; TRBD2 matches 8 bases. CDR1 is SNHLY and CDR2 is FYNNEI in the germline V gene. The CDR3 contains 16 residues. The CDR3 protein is CASIAGSRFSTDTQYF. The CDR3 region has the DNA TGTGCGAGCATAGCGGGGTCACGTTTTAGCACAGATACGCAGTATTTT.